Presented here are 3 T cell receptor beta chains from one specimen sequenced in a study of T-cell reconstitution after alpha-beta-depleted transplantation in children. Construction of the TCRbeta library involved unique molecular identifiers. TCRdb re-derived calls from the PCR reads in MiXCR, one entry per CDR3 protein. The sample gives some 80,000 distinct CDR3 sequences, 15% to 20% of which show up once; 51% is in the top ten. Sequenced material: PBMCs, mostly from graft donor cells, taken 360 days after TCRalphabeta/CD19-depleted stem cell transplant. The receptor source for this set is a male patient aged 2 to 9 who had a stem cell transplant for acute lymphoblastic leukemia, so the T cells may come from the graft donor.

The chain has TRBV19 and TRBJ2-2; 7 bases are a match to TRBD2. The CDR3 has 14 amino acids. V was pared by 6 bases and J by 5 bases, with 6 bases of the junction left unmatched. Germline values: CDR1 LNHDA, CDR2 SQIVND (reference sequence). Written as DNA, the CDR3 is TGTGCCAGTAGCCTTGGACTAGGGACCGGGGAGCTGTTTTTT. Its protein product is CASSLGLGTGELFF.

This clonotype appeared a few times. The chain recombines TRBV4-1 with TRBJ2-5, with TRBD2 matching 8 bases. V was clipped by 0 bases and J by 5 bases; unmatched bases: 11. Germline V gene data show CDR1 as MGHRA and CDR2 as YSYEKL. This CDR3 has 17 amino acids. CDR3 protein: CASSQEAPGGPGETQYF. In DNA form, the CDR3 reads TGCGCCAGCAGCCAAGAGGCGCCGGGAGGGCCGGGGGAGACCCAGTACTTC.

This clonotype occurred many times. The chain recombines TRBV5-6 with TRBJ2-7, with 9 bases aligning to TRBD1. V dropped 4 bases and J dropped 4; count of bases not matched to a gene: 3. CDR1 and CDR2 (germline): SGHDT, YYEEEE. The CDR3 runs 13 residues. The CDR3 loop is CASSQTGGYEQYF. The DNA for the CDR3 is TGTGCCAGCAGCCAGACAGGGGGGTACGAGCAGTACTTC.